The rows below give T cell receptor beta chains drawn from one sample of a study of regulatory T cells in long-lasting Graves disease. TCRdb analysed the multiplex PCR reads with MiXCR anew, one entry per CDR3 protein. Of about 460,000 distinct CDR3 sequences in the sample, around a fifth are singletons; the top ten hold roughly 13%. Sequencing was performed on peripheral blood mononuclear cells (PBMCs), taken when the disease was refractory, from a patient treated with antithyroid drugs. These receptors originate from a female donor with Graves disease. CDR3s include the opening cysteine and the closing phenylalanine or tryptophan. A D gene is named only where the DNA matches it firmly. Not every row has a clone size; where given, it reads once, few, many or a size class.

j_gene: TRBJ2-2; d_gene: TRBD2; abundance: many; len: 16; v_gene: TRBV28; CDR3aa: CASSSLAGGHTGELFF; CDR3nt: TGTGCCAGCAGCAGTCTAGCGGGGGGACACACCGGGGAGCTGTTTTTT
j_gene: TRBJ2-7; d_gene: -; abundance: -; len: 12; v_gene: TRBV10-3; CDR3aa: CAISDPSYEQYF; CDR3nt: TGTGCCATCAGTGACCCTTCCTACGAGCAGTACTTC
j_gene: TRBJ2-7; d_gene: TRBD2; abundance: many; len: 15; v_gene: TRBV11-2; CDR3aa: CASSLLAGSSYEQYF; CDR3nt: TGTGCCAGCAGCCTACTAGCGGGGAGCTCCTACGAGCAGTACTTC
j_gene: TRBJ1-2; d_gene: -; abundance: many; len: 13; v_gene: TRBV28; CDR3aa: CASSSPGSYGYTF; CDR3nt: TGTGCCAGCAGTTCCCCAGGTAGCTATGGCTACACCTTC
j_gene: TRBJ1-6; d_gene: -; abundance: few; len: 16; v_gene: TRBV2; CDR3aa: CASSLDRGSGNSPLHF; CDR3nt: TGTGCCAGCAGCTTAGATCGGGGATCGGGTAATTCACCCCTCCACTTT
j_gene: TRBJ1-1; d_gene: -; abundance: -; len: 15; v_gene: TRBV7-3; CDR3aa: CASSSSGSMNTEAFF; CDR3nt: TGTGCCAGCAGCTCCTCAGGCAGCATGAACACTGAAGCTTTCTTT
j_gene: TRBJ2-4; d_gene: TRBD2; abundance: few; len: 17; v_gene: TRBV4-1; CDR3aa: CASSLPTSGAAKNIQYF; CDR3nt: TGCGCCAGCAGCCTCCCGACTAGCGGGGCGGCCAAAAACATTCAGTACTTC
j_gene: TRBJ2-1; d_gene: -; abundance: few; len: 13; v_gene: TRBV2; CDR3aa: CATTTAGLNEQFF; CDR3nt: TGTGCCACCACGACTGCCGGTCTCAATGAGCAGTTCTTC
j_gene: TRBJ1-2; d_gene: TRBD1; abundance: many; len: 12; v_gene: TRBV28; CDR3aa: CASSSDRAGYTF; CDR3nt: TGTGCCAGCAGTTCGGACAGGGCTGGCTACACCTTC
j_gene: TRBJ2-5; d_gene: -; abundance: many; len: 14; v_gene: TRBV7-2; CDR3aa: CASSLVSIRETQYF; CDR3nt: TGTGCCAGCAGCTTAGTTTCGATCAGAGAGACCCAGTACTTC
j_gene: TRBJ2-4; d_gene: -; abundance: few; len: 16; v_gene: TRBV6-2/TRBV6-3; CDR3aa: CASSYSSAGSINIQYF; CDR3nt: TGTGCCAGCAGTTACTCCTCTGCGGGGTCTATAAACATTCAGTACTTC
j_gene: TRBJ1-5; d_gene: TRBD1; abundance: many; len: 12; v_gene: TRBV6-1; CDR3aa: CASSKQGQPQHF; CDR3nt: TGTGCCAGCAGCAAACAGGGGCAGCCCCAGCATTTT
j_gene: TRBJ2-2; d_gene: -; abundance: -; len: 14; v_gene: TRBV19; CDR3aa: CASRKGANTGELFF; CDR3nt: TGTGCCAGTAGAAAGGGGGCGAACACCGGGGAGCTGTTTTTT
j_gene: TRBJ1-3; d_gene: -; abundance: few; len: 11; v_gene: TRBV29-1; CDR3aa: CSAQSGNTIYF; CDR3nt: TGCAGCGCCCAAAGTGGAAACACCATATATTTT
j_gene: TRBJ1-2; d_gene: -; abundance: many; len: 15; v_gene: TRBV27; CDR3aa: CASSARGAMNYGYTF; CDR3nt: TGTGCCAGCAGTGCTAGAGGGGCGATGAACTATGGCTACACCTTC
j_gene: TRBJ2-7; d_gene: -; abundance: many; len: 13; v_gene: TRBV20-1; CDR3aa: CSARGRNPYEQYF; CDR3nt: TGCAGTGCCCGGGGCAGAAATCCTTACGAGCAGTACTTC
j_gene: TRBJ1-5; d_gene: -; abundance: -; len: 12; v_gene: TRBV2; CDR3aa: CASSGDNQPQHF; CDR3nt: TGTGCCAGCAGCGGGGACAATCAGCCCCAGCATTTT
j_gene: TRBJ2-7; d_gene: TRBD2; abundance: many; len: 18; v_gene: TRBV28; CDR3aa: CASSLFERGSPVTGEQYF; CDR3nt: TGTGCCAGCAGTTTATTCGAGCGGGGGTCCCCAGTAACCGGAGAGCAGTACTTC
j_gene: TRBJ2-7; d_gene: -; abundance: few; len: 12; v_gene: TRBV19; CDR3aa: CASSNGAYEQYF; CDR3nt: TGTGCCAGTAGTAACGGAGCCTACGAGCAGTACTTC
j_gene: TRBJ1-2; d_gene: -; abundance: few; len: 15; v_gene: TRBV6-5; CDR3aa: CASSYHGQPSYGYTF; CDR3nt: TGTGCCAGCAGTTACCACGGACAGCCCTCCTATGGCTACACCTTC
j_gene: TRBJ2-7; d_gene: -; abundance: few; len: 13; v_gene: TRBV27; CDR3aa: CASSWGRSYEQYF; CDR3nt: TGTGCCAGCAGTTGGGGACGGTCCTACGAGCAGTACTTC
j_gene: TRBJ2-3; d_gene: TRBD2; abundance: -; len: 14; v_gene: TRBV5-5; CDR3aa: CASSHSGSGDTQYF; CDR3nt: TGTGCCAGCAGCCATAGCGGGAGCGGAGATACGCAGTATTTT
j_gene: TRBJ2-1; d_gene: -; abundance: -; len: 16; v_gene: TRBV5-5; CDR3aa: CASSGPGPFSYNEQFF; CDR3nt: TGTGCCAGCAGCGGTCCGGGGCCCTTCTCCTACAATGAGCAGTTCTTC
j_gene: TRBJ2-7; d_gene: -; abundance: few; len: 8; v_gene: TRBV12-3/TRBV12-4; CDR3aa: CAVLSFYF; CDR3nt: TGTGCCGTCCTATCTTTCTACTTC
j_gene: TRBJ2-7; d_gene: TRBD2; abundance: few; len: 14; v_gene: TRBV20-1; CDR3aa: CSARDRLAAYEQYF; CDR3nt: TGCAGTGCTAGAGATCGACTAGCGGCCTACGAGCAGTACTTC
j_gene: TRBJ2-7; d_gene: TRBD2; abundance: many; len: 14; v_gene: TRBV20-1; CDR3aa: CSACLAGESYEQYF; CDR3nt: TGCAGTGCTTGCCTAGCGGGGGAATCCTACGAGCAGTACTTC
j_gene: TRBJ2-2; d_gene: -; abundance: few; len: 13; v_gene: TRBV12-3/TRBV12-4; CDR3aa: CASRPGQTGELFF; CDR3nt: TGTGCCAGCAGGCCGGGACAAACCGGGGAGCTGTTTTTT
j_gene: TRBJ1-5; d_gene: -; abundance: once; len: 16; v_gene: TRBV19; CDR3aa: CASSIDQDSLPRPQHF; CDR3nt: TGTGCCAGTAGTATAGATCAAGACAGCCTGCCCAGGCCCCAGCATTTT
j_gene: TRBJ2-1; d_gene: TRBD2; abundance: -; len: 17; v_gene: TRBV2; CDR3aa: CARGIAGGALFDNEQFF; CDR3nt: TGTGCCAGAGGGATAGCGGGGGGCGCATTATTTGACAATGAGCAGTTCTTC
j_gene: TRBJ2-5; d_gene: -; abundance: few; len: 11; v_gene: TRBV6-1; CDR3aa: CASSPQEFQYF; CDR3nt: TGTGCCAGCAGTCCGCAGGAGTTCCAGTACTTC
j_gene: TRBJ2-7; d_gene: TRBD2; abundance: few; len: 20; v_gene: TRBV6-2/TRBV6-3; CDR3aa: CASSYGTSGGLAGNSYEQYF; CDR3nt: TGTGCCAGCAGTTACGGAACTAGCGGGGGACTAGCGGGAAACTCCTACGAGCAGTACTTC
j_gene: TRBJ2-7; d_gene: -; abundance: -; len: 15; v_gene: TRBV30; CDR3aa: CAWSGARDGPYEQYF; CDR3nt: TGTGCCTGGAGTGGGGCCCGGGACGGCCCCTACGAGCAGTACTTC
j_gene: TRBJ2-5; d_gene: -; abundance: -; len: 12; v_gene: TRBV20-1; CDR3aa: CSVGQYQETQYF; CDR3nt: TGCAGCGTCGGACAGTACCAAGAGACCCAGTACTTC
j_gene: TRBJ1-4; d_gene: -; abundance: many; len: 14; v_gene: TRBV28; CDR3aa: CASSPLDSNEKLFF; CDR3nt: TGTGCCAGCAGTCCTCTGGACTCTAATGAAAAACTGTTTTTT
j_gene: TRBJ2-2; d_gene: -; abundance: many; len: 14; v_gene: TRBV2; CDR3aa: CASTPQGGAGELFF; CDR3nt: TGTGCCAGCACCCCCCAGGGGGGGGCCGGGGAGCTGTTTTTT
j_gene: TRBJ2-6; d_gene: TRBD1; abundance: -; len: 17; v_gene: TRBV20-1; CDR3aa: CSALRWDRVGGANVLTF; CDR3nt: TGCAGTGCGCTCCGATGGGACAGGGTGGGTGGGGCCAACGTCCTGACTTTC
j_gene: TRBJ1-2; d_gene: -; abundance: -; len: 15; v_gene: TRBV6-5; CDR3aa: CASSYSTAWSYGYTF; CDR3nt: TGTGCCAGCAGTTACTCGACAGCGTGGTCCTATGGCTACACCTTC
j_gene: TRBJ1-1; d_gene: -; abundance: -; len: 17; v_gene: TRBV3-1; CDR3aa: CASSQDGRQSLNTEAFF; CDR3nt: TGTGCCAGCAGCCAAGATGGGAGGCAGAGCCTGAACACTGAAGCTTTCTTT
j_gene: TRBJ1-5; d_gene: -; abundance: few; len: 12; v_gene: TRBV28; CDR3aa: CASRLANQPQHF; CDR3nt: TGTGCCAGCAGACTGGCCAATCAGCCCCAGCATTTT
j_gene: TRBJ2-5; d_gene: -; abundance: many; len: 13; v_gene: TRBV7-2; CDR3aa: CASSLAGLETQYF; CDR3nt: TGTGCCAGCAGCTTAGCAGGGTTGGAGACCCAGTACTTC
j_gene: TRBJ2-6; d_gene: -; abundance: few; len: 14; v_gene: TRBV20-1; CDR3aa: CSANKGSGANVLTF; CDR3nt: TGCAGTGCTAATAAGGGCTCAGGGGCCAACGTCCTGACTTTC
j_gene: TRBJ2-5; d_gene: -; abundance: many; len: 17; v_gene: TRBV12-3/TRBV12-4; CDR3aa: CASSPPPGGAPQETQYF; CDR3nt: TGTGCCAGCAGCCCGCCCCCTGGGGGGGCTCCCCAAGAGACCCAGTACTTC
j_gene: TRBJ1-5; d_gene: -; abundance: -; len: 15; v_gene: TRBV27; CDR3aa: CASSFEGVSNQTQRF; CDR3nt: TGTGCCAGCAGTTTTGAAGGGGTTAGCAATCAGACCCAGCGTTTT
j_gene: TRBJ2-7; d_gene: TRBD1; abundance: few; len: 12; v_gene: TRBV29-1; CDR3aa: CSADRAEGEQYF; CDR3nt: TGCAGCGCTGACAGGGCCGAAGGGGAGCAGTACTTC
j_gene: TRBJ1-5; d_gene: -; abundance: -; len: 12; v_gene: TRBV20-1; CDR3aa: CSSQIGGQPQHF; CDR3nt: TGCAGCAGTCAAATAGGGGGACAGCCCCAGCATTTT
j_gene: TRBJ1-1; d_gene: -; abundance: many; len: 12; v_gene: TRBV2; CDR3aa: CASMRDGTEAFF; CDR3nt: TGTGCCAGCATGAGGGATGGGACTGAAGCTTTCTTT